A single sample gave rise to the 14 T cell receptor beta chains below, sequenced in a study of blood T cell repertoires in COVID-19. The table came from immunoSEQ multiplex PCR; TCRdb's copy has only in-frame clones and leaves some out. The table lists about 130,000 clones, around 82% of them singletons, with about 18% in the top ten. The sequenced material came from peripheral blood. All receptors come from a man under 40 with COVID-19, enrolled during active disease.

This clone was picked up one time. The chain carries TRBV28 and TRBJ1-1; D is possibly TRBD1 (6 bases). Germline CDR1 MDHEN, CDR2 SYDVKM. The CDR3 covers 16 residues. Trimming shortened V by 1 base and J by 3 bases, and 15 bases separated the two germline ends. The CDR3 is CASSLSNRAGDTEAFF. As DNA, the CDR3 is TGTGCCAGCAGTTTATCAAACAGGGCTGGGGACACTGAAGCTTTCTTT.

The rearrangement joins TRBV9 to TRBJ2-3; D possibly corresponds to TRBD1 (6 bases). V lost 1 base to trimming and J lost 2 bases, with 11 bases between them. The germline V gene encodes CDR1 SGDLS and CDR2 YYNGEE. The CDR3 extends over 15 amino acids. For the CDR3, the DNA is TGTGCCAGCAGCGTACAGGGGTGGGCCACAGATACGCAGTATTTT. Protein product: CASSVQGWATDTQYF. The full variable domain, its missing parts supplied by reference TRBV9 and TRBJ2-3, is DSGVTQTPKHLITATGQRVTLRCSPRSGDLSVYWYQQSLDQGLQFLIQYYNGEERAKGNILERFSAQQFPDLHSELNLSSLELGDSALYFCASSVQGWATDTQYFGPGTRLTVL.

The chain recombines TRBV6-5 with TRBJ1-4; D is possibly TRBD1 (6 bases). The CDR3 spans 14 residues. With 2 bases removed from V and 11 bases from J, the gap between germline ends came to 15 bases. Germline-derived CDR1 and CDR2 are MNHEY and SVGAGI. The CDR3 DNA is TGTGCCAGCAGTTACGGGGGACACCTTAGGAAACTGTTTTTT. Its protein product is CASSYGGHLRKLFF.

The genes are TRBV6-1 and TRBJ1-1; D is ambiguous. The CDR3 has 14 residues. V was cut by 2 bases and J by 0 bases, with 7 bases left in between. The germline V gene encodes CDR1 MNHNS and CDR2 SASEGT. CDR3 sequence (DNA): TGTGCCAGCAGTGAAACACGCTTGAACACTGAAGCTTTCTTT. It codes for CASSETRLNTEAFF.

This chain connects TRBV5-4 to TRBJ1-4; TRBD1 aligns across 12 bases. V trimming: 4 bases; J trimming: 4 bases; junction bases outside the gene matches: 11. In germline, CDR1 is SGHNT, CDR2 YYREEE (reference sequence). There are 18 residues in the CDR3. This CDR3 reads CASSRTGTGGTLNEKLFF. The CDR3 coding sequence is TGTGCCAGCAGCCGTACCGGGACAGGGGGCACCCTTAATGAAAAACTGTTTTTT.

In this sample, this clone turned up once. CDR3 nucleotides: TGTGCCAGCTCTTCGGGACAGGGGGCGGATGGCTACACCTTC. Protein: CASSSGQGADGYTF. This sequence joins TRBV18 and TRBJ1-2; 12 bases agree with TRBD1. Trimming cost V 6 bases and J 6 bases; bases outside gene matches: 5. Germline lookup yields CDR1 KGHSH and CDR2 LQKENI. This CDR3 spans 14 amino acids.

V gene TRBV21-1 combines with J gene TRBJ2-7; the table gives TRBD2 as D, unverified against the DNA. TRBV21-1 is noted as a pseudogene. The length of the CDR3 is 14 residues. The CDR3 loop reads CASRGPGGSYEQYF. The DNA for the CDR3 is TGTGCCAGCAGGGGACCCGGGGGTTCCTACGAGCAGTACTTC.

V usage is TRBV10-3 and J usage is TRBJ2-5; 7 nucleotides line up with TRBD2. V lost 2 bases and J lost 1; bases outside the gene matches: 16. Germline CDR1 ENHRY, CDR2 SYGVKD. This CDR3 is built from 19 residues. For the CDR3, the DNA is TGTGCCATCAGTGAGCCCAAGCTTGGCGGCGGGAGCGGCCAAGAGACCCAGTACTTC. Translated, it gives CAISEPKLGGGSGQETQYF.

V is TRBV18 and J is TRBJ1-1; TRBD1 agrees at 11 bases. The junction had 4 bases not matched to a gene; V was cut back by 5 bases and J by 5 bases. The CDR3 loop spans 14 amino acids. Germline CDR1 and CDR2: KGHSH and LQKENI. CDR3 amino acids: CASSVGQGATEAFF. The DNA of the CDR3 is TGTGCCAGCTCAGTCGGACAGGGGGCAACTGAAGCTTTCTTT.

V usage is TRBV2 and J usage is TRBJ1-2; possible D gene TRBD1, 6 bases. This CDR3 is built from 13 residues. With 2 bases removed from V and 5 bases from J, the gap between germline ends came to 9 bases. CDR1 and CDR2 from the germline V gene are SNHLY and FYNNEI. CDR3 protein: CASSEQGRYGYTF. The CDR3 DNA sequence: TGTGCCAGCAGTGAACAGGGGAGATATGGCTACACCTTC.

A word on this clone: One end of the junction fails to match germline, which may point to a read error. The V gene is TRBV4-1, the J gene TRBJ1-2; unclear D gene. The CDR3 has 15 amino acids. Per the germline V gene, CDR1 is MGHRA and CDR2 is YSYEKL. Here the CDR3 DNA reads TGCGCCAGCAGTCAAGTGGCGGCTCCAAACTATGGCTACACCTTC. This codes for CASSQVAAPNYGYTF.

This clone was seen a single time. The rearrangement links TRBV12-3 or TRBV12-4 to TRBJ2-7; tentatively, D is TRBD1 (6 bases). The CDR3 loop spans 12 amino acids. Trimming left V 8 bases short and J 5 bases short, with 13 bases between. The CDR3 nucleotides read TGTGCCAGCCAGGGGCTGGGAGACGAGCAGTACTTC. The encoded protein is CASQGLGDEQYF.

The CDR3 DNA follows: TGTGCCAGCAGCTCAGACAGCCCCCCGATGTATGGCTACACCTTC. This codes for CASSSDSPPMYGYTF. The rearrangement joins TRBV7-9 to TRBJ1-2; TRBD1 might be the D (5 bases). The CDR3 is 15 residues long. V was cut by 4 bases and J by 5 bases, with 17 bases left in between. CDR1 SEHNR and CDR2 FQNEAQ come from the germline V gene (reference sequence).

This clone came up once. J is TRBJ2-7 and V is TRBV4-1; 9 bases are a match to TRBD1. The CDR3 loop spans 14 amino acids. CDR1 is MGHRA, CDR2 YSYEKL, per germline. V was clipped by 3 bases and J by 3 bases; unmatched bases: 3. The CDR3 DNA reads TGCGCCAGCAGCCAGACGGACAGGGGCTACGAGCAGTACTTC. It codes for CASSQTDRGYEQYF.